This T cell receptor (beta chain) appears in the sequencing data of a study of shared clonotypes between healthy human individuals. Study results and caveats: Sorted-subset sequencing was shown by rarefaction to be incomplete despite large depth.

This table comes from immunoSEQ multiplex PCR, and its TCRdb copy is limited to in-frame clones, with some not included. This table holds fewer than 850,000 clones, around 72% found once. The length of the CDR3 is 13 residues. Germline CDR1 and CDR2: SGHAT and FQNNGV. Trimming cost V 1 base and J 11 bases, with 14 bases left between them. CD45RA+ naive and CD45RA-negative memory subsets were separated from CD4+ cells. Note on this clone: The antigen is not known.

This receptor was identified in a woman in her thirties in good health. The specimen was memory CD4+ T cells sorted from blood. Subset of the sample: CD45RA-negative fraction. This rearrangement joins TRBV11-2 to TRBJ1-1; D may be TRBD1 (5 bases). CDR3 amino acids: CASSLGGWDAAFF. CDR3 bases: TGTGCCAGCAGCTTAGGGGGGTGGGACGCTGCTTTCTTT.